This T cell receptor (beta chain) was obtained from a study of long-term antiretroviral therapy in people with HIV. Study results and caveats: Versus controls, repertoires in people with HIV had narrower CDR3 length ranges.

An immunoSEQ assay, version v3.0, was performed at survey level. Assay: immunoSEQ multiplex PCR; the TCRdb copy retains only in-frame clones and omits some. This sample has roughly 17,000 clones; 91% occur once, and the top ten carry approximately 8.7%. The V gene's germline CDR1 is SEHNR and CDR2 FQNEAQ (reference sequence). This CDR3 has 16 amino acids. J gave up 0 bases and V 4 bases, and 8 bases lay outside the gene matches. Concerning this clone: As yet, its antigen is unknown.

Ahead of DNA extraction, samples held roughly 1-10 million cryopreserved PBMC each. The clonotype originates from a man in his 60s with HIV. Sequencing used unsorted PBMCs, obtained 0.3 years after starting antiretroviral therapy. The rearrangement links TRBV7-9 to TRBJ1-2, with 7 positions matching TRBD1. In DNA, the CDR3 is TGTGCCAGCAGCTCCACAGGGGCCGAAGCTAACTATGGCTACACCTTC. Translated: CASSSTGAEANYGYTF.